These T cell receptor beta chains were read from a single sample in a study of blood T cell repertoires in COVID-19. TCRdb's table, derived via immunoSEQ multiplex PCR, lists solely in-frame clones and lacks some. The table lists around 200,000 clones, roughly nine tenths of them singletons. The sequenced sample consisted of PBMCs or T cells enriched from blood (not recorded which). The receptors shown here come from a woman between 45 and 65 years old in a cohort exposed to, infected with or recovered from COVID-19 (not recorded which). CDR3s include the opening cysteine and the closing phenylalanine or tryptophan. The D gene is left open where the match is weak. The size field is filled for only some rows; it gives once, few, many or a size class.

abundance	d_gene	v_gene	len	j_gene	CDR3nt	CDR3aa
many	TRBD2	TRBV24-1	15	TRBJ2-7	TGTGCCACCAGCAGCCGGTGGGGAGGGGCCTACGAGCAGTACTTC	CATSSRWGGAYEQYF
NA	NA	TRBV7-2	15	TRBJ1-2	TGTGCCAGCAGCTTACTAGGCAGGGATAGGTATGGCTACACCTTC	CASSLLGRDRYGYTF
NA	NA	TRBV11-3	14	TRBJ2-3	TGTGCCAGCAGCTTAGGTCAGGGAACAGATACGCAGTATTTT	CASSLGQGTDTQYF
NA	NA	TRBV19	11	TRBJ1-1	TGTGCCAGTGCCGGACAGCTTGTAGCTTTCTTT	CASAGQLVAFF
NA	TRBD1	TRBV7-8	18	TRBJ1-2	TGTGCCAGCAGCTTAGTTATTAATCTCGCGGACAGGAACTATGGCTACACCTTC	CASSLVINLADRNYGYTF
NA	NA	TRBV7-6	14	TRBJ2-3	TGTGCCAGCAGCACCCGGGGAAGCACAGATACGCAGTATTTT	CASSTRGSTDTQYF
NA	TRBD1	TRBV27	15	TRBJ2-7	TGTGCCAGCAGTGCCCGGACAGGCCAAATCTACGAGCAGTACTTC	CASSARTGQIYEQYF
once	TRBD1	TRBV19	16	TRBJ1-3	TGTGCCAGTAGTGCGTGGGACAGCCCCTCTGGAAACACCATATATTTT	CASSAWDSPSGNTIYF
once	NA	TRBV19	15	TRBJ1-1	TGTGCCAGTAGTATCCCGGACGGAGGGTGGACTGAAGCTTTCTTT	CASSIPDGGWTEAFF
few	TRBD2	TRBV10-3	16	TRBJ2-5	TGTGCCATCAGTGAGAGGGCTAGCGGGGGTAAAGAGACCCAGTACTTC	CAISERASGGKETQYF
NA	NA	TRBV19	14	TRBJ1-2	TGTGCCAGTAGTACTCAGGGATTCCAAGGCGGCTACACCTTC	CASSTQGFQGGYTF
NA	NA	TRBV5-1	15	TRBJ1-1	TGCGCCAGCAGCCCTCTACAGGGTACGGGGACTGAAGCTTTCTTT	CASSPLQGTGTEAFF
NA	TRBD1	TRBV4-2	17	TRBJ1-5	TGTGCCAGCAGCCAAGATCCGCTGGGACAGTGGGATCAGCCCCAGCATTTT	CASSQDPLGQWDQPQHF
once	TRBD2	TRBV5-1	18	TRBJ2-1	TGCGCCAGCAGCTTGGCCCCGGGGGGAAGATCTCTAGGCGGTGAGCAGTTCTTC	CASSLAPGGRSLGGEQFF
once	TRBD2	TRBV5-1	15	TRBJ2-3	TGCGCCAGCAGCCGAGGGACTAGCGGGGTAGATACGCAGTATTTT	CASSRGTSGVDTQYF
NA	TRBD1	TRBV30	13	TRBJ1-2	TGTGCCTGGAGCCCCGGACAGGGACAGGGCTACACCTTC	CAWSPGQGQGYTF
NA	NA	TRBV7-6	13	TRBJ1-5	TGTGCCAGCAGCGTGGGCAGCAATCAGCCCCAGCATTTT	CASSVGSNQPQHF
once	TRBD2	TRBV9	17	TRBJ2-2	TGTGCCAGCAGCGTAGCGACCATAGCTGGGGGGGCCGGGGAGCTGTTTTTT	CASSVATIAGGAGELFF
NA	NA	TRBV19	15	TRBJ1-2	TGTGCCAGTAGTAGGAACCGGGGGGGAGACTATGGCTACACCTTC	CASSRNRGGDYGYTF
NA	NA	TRBV29-1	14	TRBJ1-5	TGCAGCGTTGGAGGGACAAATAGCAATCAGCCCCAGCATTTT	CSVGGTNSNQPQHF
NA	NA	TRBV15	14	TRBJ2-3	TGTGCCACCAGCAGATTCCTCAGCGGAGATACGCAGTATTTT	CATSRFLSGDTQYF
NA	NA	TRBV5-1	15	TRBJ2-1	TGCGCCAGCAGCTTGCGGGTCGCGCCCTACAATGAGCAGTTCTTC	CASSLRVAPYNEQFF
NA	NA	TRBV30	12	TRBJ1-5	TGTGCCTGGATGATCCTGGGGGGACCCCAGCATTTT	CAWMILGGPQHF
NA	TRBD1	TRBV6-5	15	TRBJ1-2	TGTGCCAGCAGTTCCTCGGACAGGGGGCTCTATGGCTACACCTTC	CASSSSDRGLYGYTF
NA	TRBD2	TRBV9	17	TRBJ2-2	TGTGCCAGCAGCCCAATAGCGGGGGGGAGGCACACCGGGGAGCTGTTTTTT	CASSPIAGGRHTGELFF
few	TRBD1	TRBV11-3	14	TRBJ1-1	TGTGCCAGCAGCCGTACAGGGGTTGACACTGAAGCTTTCTTT	CASSRTGVDTEAFF
NA	NA	TRBV9	17	TRBJ1-2	TGTGCCAGCAGCGTAGCCGGCCAGGGACTCACGGGCTATGGCTACACCTTC	CASSVAGQGLTGYGYTF
NA	NA	TRBV4-1	18	TRBJ1-5	TGCGCCAGCAGCCAAGAACCCCTAACAGGGAGAGGGGATCAGCCCCAGCATTTT	CASSQEPLTGRGDQPQHF
NA	NA	TRBV2	14	TRBJ1-5	TGTGCCAGCTCCCCCGGGAATAGCAATCAGCCCCAGCATTTT	CASSPGNSNQPQHF